The next 27 T cell receptor beta chains were all read from a single sample in a study of OX40 agonist ivuxolimab in advanced cancers. The assay was immunoSEQ multiplex PCR, and TCRdb's table has in-frame clones only and misses some. The sample has roughly 28,000 clones, roughly 90% seen once. The sample consisted of CD4+ or CD8+ T cells sorted from blood, taken in a trial of the OX40 agonist ivuxolimab. The source of these receptors is an adult with an advanced solid tumor such as melanoma, head and neck, liver or kidney cancer.

In its sample, this clone was seen once. This sequence joins TRBV6-1 and TRBJ2-7, with no clear D. V was pared by 3 bases and J by 7 bases, with 10 bases between. The CDR3 contains 12 residues. Germline values: CDR1 MNHNS, CDR2 SASEGT. The CDR3 is CASSEPGEEQYF. Here the CDR3 DNA reads TGTGCCAGCAGTGAGCCCGGAGAGGAGCAGTACTTC.

DNA of the CDR3: TGCGCCAGCAGCCAAGCCTTTCGCACCGGGGAGCTGTTTTTT. Translating it yields CASSQAFRTGELFF. The chain combines TRBV4-3 with TRBJ2-2, with D hard to call. The CDR3 totals 14 residues. Germline V CDR1 and CDR2: LGHNA, YSLEER. V was trimmed by 1 base and J by 4 bases, leaving 7 bases between them.

V and J are TRBV5-1 and TRBJ2-1, with D possibly matching TRBD2 (5 bases). Trimming cost V 6 bases and J 0 bases, with 13 bases left between them. Germline values: CDR1 SGHRS, CDR2 YFSETQ. CDR3 size: 15 residues. CDR3 residues: CASKGGLSSYNEQFF. In DNA form, the CDR3 reads TGCGCCAGCAAAGGCGGGTTGAGCTCCTACAATGAGCAGTTCTTC.

The V call is TRBV29-1, the J call TRBJ2-1; D uncertain. The germline V gene encodes CDR1 SQVTM and CDR2 ANQGSEA. CDR3 size: 12 residues. Trimming shortened V by 6 bases and J by 5 bases, and 11 bases separated the two germline ends. This CDR3 reads CSVLSGNNEQFF. Here the CDR3 DNA reads TGCAGCGTGCTAAGTGGGAACAATGAGCAGTTCTTC.

This chain uses TRBV19 with TRBJ2-5; 10 nucleotides match TRBD1. V was clipped by 4 bases and J by 5 bases; unmatched bases: 7. In germline, CDR1 is LNHDA, CDR2 SQIVND (reference sequence). The CDR3 sequence is 15 residues long. Written as DNA, the CDR3 is TGTGCCAGTAGTACCCGACAGGGGGCGTATGAGACCCAGTACTTC. It encodes CASSTRQGAYETQYF.

This chain links TRBV28 with TRBJ1-2; the D is unclear. CDR1 and CDR2 (germline): MDHEN, SYDVKM. The CDR3 is 14 amino acids. V was clipped by 8 bases and J by 7 bases, with 20 bases between them. The CDR3 bases are TGTGCCAGCTCAACCCCCGATATGGGGTTTGGCTACACCTTC. Its translation is CASSTPDMGFGYTF.

The genes are TRBV9 and TRBJ2-1, with 9 bases identical to TRBD1. The germline V gene has CDR1 SGDLS and CDR2 YYNGEE. The CDR3 runs 15 residues. The V and J ends lost 3 bases and 6 bases, in that order; junction bases with no gene match: 7. CDR3 in amino acids: CASSAPGQGVNEQFF. CDR3 DNA: TGTGCCAGCAGCGCCCCGGGACAGGGCGTCAATGAGCAGTTCTTC.

J is TRBJ1-5 and V is TRBV19, with 9 bases aligning to TRBD1. This CDR3 contains 14 residues. V trimming: 6 bases; J trimming: 2 bases; junction bases outside the gene matches: 2. Germline V lookup: CDR1 LNHDA, CDR2 SQIVND (reference sequence). The CDR3 DNA follows: TGTGCCAGTAGGCGGACAGGGGGCAATCAGCCCCAGCATTTT. Its protein product is CASRRTGGNQPQHF.

This sequence joins TRBV6-5 and TRBJ2-1, with a possible D match to TRBD2 (6 bases). V was cut by 0 bases and J by 8 bases, with 14 bases left in between. Germline lookup yields CDR1 MNHEY and CDR2 SVGAGI. This CDR3 is 15 amino acids long. CDR3: CASSYSRQGGDEQFF. The CDR3 nucleotides are TGTGCCAGCAGTTACTCTCGGCAGGGCGGGGATGAGCAGTTCTTC.

The chain uses TRBV15 and TRBJ1-1; the D gene is possibly TRBD1 (5 bases). CDR3 length equals 15 residues. Looked up from germline, CDR1 is LNHNV and CDR2 is YYDKDF (reference sequence). The germline V and J ends were trimmed by 0 bases and 5 bases, with 13 bases remaining between them. The DNA of the CDR3 is TGTGCCACCAGCAGAGATCGGGGGTTTTATACTGAAGCTTTCTTT. Residues: CATSRDRGFYTEAFF.

This clone was recorded only once. This rearrangement joins TRBV14 to TRBJ1-2; 7 bases are a match to TRBD1. This CDR3 contains 15 residues. Trimming at V came to 4 bases and at J to 4 bases, leaving 9 bases not matched to a gene. Germline V CDR1 and CDR2: SGHDN, FVKESK. CDR3 region: CASSPRDSRPYGYTF. CDR3 nucleotides: TGTGCCAGCAGCCCCCGGGACAGTCGTCCCTATGGCTACACCTTC.

This chain uses TRBV19 with TRBJ2-2; tentative D call: TRBD2 (5 bases). Looked up from germline, CDR1 is LNHDA and CDR2 is SQIVND (reference sequence). Trimming removed 5 bases from V and 7 bases from J, with 17 bases in between. This CDR3 has 15 residues. CDR3 in amino acids: CASSLDFSLSGELFF. The CDR3 DNA follows: TGTGCCAGTAGTTTGGACTTTTCCTTGAGCGGGGAGCTGTTTTTT.

The chain combines TRBV29-1 with TRBJ2-7; 7 bases match TRBD1. Germline V gives CDR1 SQVTM, CDR2 ANQGSEA. The CDR3 spans 14 residues. V trimming: 2 bases; J trimming: 2 bases; junction bases outside the gene matches: 6. CDR3 amino acids: CSVEFRDRAYEQYF. CDR3 coding DNA: TGCAGCGTTGAATTCCGGGACAGAGCCTACGAGCAGTACTTC.

This chain joins TRBV27 and TRBJ2-7; the D call may be TRBD1 or TRBD2 (6 bases each). Between the trimmed V and J ends, which lost 10 bases and 2 bases, there was a span of 15 bases. CDR3 length: 13 residues. Germline V gene sequence: CDR1 MNHEY, CDR2 SMNVEV (reference sequence). CDR3 in amino acids: CATRGDITYEQYF. As DNA, the CDR3 is TGTGCCACCCGCGGGGACATTACCTACGAGCAGTACTTC.

The chain couples TRBV19 to TRBJ1-6; 8 nucleotides align to TRBD1. CDR1 is LNHDA and CDR2 is SQIVND in the germline V gene (reference sequence). Germline trimming cut 6 bases from V and 6 bases from J; bases unmatched to any gene: 4. The CDR3 covers 14 residues. CDR3 in amino acids: CASSGQGVNSPLHF. CDR3 coding DNA: TGTGCCAGTAGCGGACAGGGCGTTAATTCACCCCTCCACTTT. Supplemented by reference TRBV19 and TRBJ1-6, the full variable domain reads DGGITQSPKYLFRKEGQNVTLSCEQNLNHDAMYWYRQDPGQGLRLIYYSQIVNDFQKGDIAEGYSVSREKKESFPLTVTSAQKNPTAFYLCASSGQGVNSPLHFGNGTRLTVT.

The chain uses TRBV10-3 and TRBJ2-1; D is tentatively TRBD1 or TRBD2 (5 bases each). The CDR3 extends over 16 amino acids. Germline V gives CDR1 ENHRY, CDR2 SYGVKD. Trimming removed 2 bases from V and 0 bases from J, with 11 bases in between. The CDR3 DNA reads as TGTGCCATCAGTGAGAGCGTCGGGACCTCCTACAATGAGCAGTTCTTC. It yields the protein CAISESVGTSYNEQFF.

The rearrangement links TRBV7-6 to TRBJ2-2; TRBD1 or TRBD2 may be the D gene (5 bases each). The germline CDR1 and CDR2 sequences are SGHVS and FNYEAQ. V lost 1 base, J lost 5 bases, and 14 bases lay in between. The CDR3 extends over 16 amino acids. As DNA, the CDR3 is TGTGCCAGCAGCTTAGGCCTGAGGGGTCGTACCGGGGAGCTGTTTTTT. Amino acid sequence: CASSLGLRGRTGELFF.

The chain uses TRBV5-6 and TRBJ2-5, with 9 positions matching TRBD1. V gave up 7 bases and J gave up 5 bases; unmatched junction bases: 9. The germline V gene encodes CDR1 SGHDT and CDR2 YYEEEE. This CDR3 comprises 14 residues. CDR3 DNA: TGTGCCAGCGGGACAGGGTTCAATAGGGAGACCCAGTACTTC. This gives the protein CASGTGFNRETQYF.

The chain carries TRBV5-6 and TRBJ2-7; D is possibly TRBD2 (5 bases). Deletions cut 2 bases from V and 2 bases from J, with 20 bases between. The germline CDR1 and CDR2 sequences are SGHDT and YYEEEE. This CDR3 is built from 17 residues. CDR3 loop: CASSFAIAGFGAYEQYF. The CDR3 DNA is TGTGCCAGCAGCTTTGCTATTGCCGGGTTCGGGGCCTACGAGCAGTACTTC.

Concerning this clone itself: Distinct nucleotide sequences in the sample also encode this CDR3. The chain has TRBV30 and TRBJ1-2; perhaps TRBD1 as D (5 bases). V was cut by 2 bases and J by 7 bases, with 17 bases left in between. The germline V gene encodes CDR1 GTSNPN and CDR2 SVGIG (reference sequence). This CDR3 has 14 amino acids. The CDR3 DNA reads as TGTGCCTGGAGTAGGGACCTCAGGCGCCGTGGCTACACCTTC. Protein product: CAWSRDLRRRGYTF.

This chain joins TRBV7-8 and TRBJ2-5, with D possibly matching TRBD2 (5 bases). The CDR3 covers 16 residues. CDR1 SGHVS and CDR2 FQNEAQ come from the germline V gene. Trimming removed 2 bases at V and 2 bases at J, with 15 bases between. The DNA for the CDR3 is TGTGCCAGCAGCTTATCGAGGACTGTGATTCAAGAGACCCAGTACTTC. As protein: CASSLSRTVIQETQYF.

This clone was recorded only once. The chain couples TRBV21-1 to TRBJ1-1. TRBV21-1 is given as a pseudogene. This CDR3 has 12 residues. CDR3 in amino acids: CASSNMGTEAFF. DNA of the CDR3: TGTGCCAGCAGCAATATGGGAACTGAAGCTTTCTTT.

The chain combines TRBV18 with TRBJ2-2, with D possibly TRBD2 on 6 matching bases. Germline V gene lookup returns CDR1 KGHSH and CDR2 LQKENI. Trimming removed 0 bases at V and 4 bases at J, with 12 bases between. The CDR3 totals 16 residues. The CDR3 loop reads CASSPPGGGITGELFF. As DNA, the CDR3 is TGTGCCAGCTCACCACCGGGTGGAGGGATCACCGGGGAGCTGTTTTTT.

The chain couples TRBV30 to TRBJ1-5, with 8 bases lining up with TRBD1. CDR3 length equals 13 residues. Trimming cost V 1 base and J 6 bases; bases outside gene matches: 2. Germline CDR1 is GTSNPN and CDR2 is SVGIG (reference sequence). The CDR3 spells CAWSGTGFQPQHF. CDR3 coding DNA: TGTGCCTGGAGTGGGACAGGGTTTCAGCCCCAGCATTTT.

This chain connects TRBV9 to TRBJ2-7; D may be TRBD1 (6 bases). The CDR3 is made up of 13 amino acids. The ends were cut back, 2 bases at V and 6 bases at J, with 12 bases in the middle. Germline V gene data show CDR1 as SGDLS and CDR2 as YYNGEE. CDR3 amino acids: CASSVSRGSEQYF. The CDR3 region has the DNA TGTGCCAGCAGCGTTAGCAGGGGAAGCGAGCAGTACTTC.

The chain couples TRBV7-9 to TRBJ2-7; D is unclear. Germline CDR1 reads SEHNR; CDR2 reads FQNEAQ (reference sequence). V lost 1 base to trimming and J lost 3 bases, with 10 bases between them. The CDR3 runs 14 residues. The CDR3 loop is CASSLVQNYYEQYF. For the CDR3, the DNA is TGTGCCAGCAGCTTAGTCCAGAATTACTACGAGCAGTACTTC.

This clone was detected only once. This chain links TRBV9 with TRBJ2-1; 9 nucleotides match TRBD2. Losses at the gene ends were 1 base for V and 9 bases for J; bases not matched to a gene: 11. This CDR3 contains 16 residues. Per the germline V gene, CDR1 is SGDLS and CDR2 is YYNGEE. Here the CDR3 reads CASSVRGLAGNIEQFF. DNA of the CDR3: TGTGCCAGCAGCGTAAGAGGGCTAGCGGGAAATATTGAGCAGTTCTTC.